These 24 T cell receptor beta chains came from one sample sequenced in a study of T cells after yellow fever vaccination (dated by TCRdb to 2018 to 2020). Receptors were amplified or captured by 5' RACE. The sequencing machine was an Illumina NovaSeq 6000. Using fastp at Q25 and MiXCR, TCRdb reprocessed the public reads and kept productive beta chains. Every distinct CDR3 protein forms one entry, paired with its most common genes and DNA. This sample has approximately 300,000 distinct CDR3 sequences in its table, and about 10% of those were observed once. The biggest ten clones account for around 3.2% of the sample. What the treatment or condition label conveys for this sample: live attenuated yellow fever vaccine strain. Here the sequenced sample was CD4+ T cells sorted from PBMCs, taken 45 days after the yellow fever booster vaccination. The source of these receptors is a young man who received the YFV17D yellow fever vaccine.

The CDR3 sequence: CAIQVRANTGELFF. The DNA of the CDR3 is TGTGCCATCCAGGTTCGTGCGAACACCGGGGAGCTGTTTTTT. The V and J genes are TRBV12-3 or TRBV12-4 and TRBJ2-2, with D unclear. With 10 bases removed from V and 0 bases from J, the gap between germline ends came to 12 bases. The CDR3 is made up of 14 amino acids.

This clonotype was recorded only once. A much bigger clone sits one base away, suggesting this may be a read error. The chain employs TRBV6-6 and TRBJ1-5; D is possibly TRBD1 (6 bases). The length of the CDR3 is 16 residues. CDR1 and CDR2 from the germline V gene are MNHNY and SVGAGI (reference sequence). The CDR3 sequence: CASRYGGIQGKQPQHF. The CDR3 region has the DNA TGTGCCAGCCGTTACGGAGGTATCCAGGGGAAGCAGCCCCAGCATTTT.

The sample holds a few counts of this clonotype. The V gene is TRBV12-3 or TRBV12-4, the J gene TRBJ1-2; D is ambiguous. V gave up 1 base and J gave up 8 bases, with 14 bases separating them. The CDR3 is made up of 14 amino acids. The CDR3 region is CASSLGQTRGGYTF. The CDR3 DNA reads TGTGCCAGCAGTTTAGGGCAGACCCGCGGGGGCTACACCTTC.

In this sample, this clonotype turned up a few times. CDR3 DNA sequence: TGTGCCAGCAGTCAACAGGGCACTTCGCGATGGCAGCCCCAGCATTTT. This encodes CASSQQGTSRWQPQHF. This rearrangement joins TRBV6-2 or TRBV6-3 to TRBJ1-5, with D possibly being TRBD1 (6 bases). The CDR3 contains 16 residues. V gave up 5 bases and J gave up 7 bases, with 21 bases separating them. From germline, CDR1 is MNHEY and CDR2 SVGEGT.

The J gene is TRBJ2-3, the V gene TRBV20-1; no clear D. Deletions cut 3 bases from V and 5 bases from J, with 9 bases between. CDR1 and CDR2 (germline): DFQATT, SNEGSKA (reference sequence). The CDR3 is 12 residues long. CDR3 bases: TGCAGTGCTAGGAGGCCTGGAGATACGCAGTATTTT. Its protein product is CSARRPGDTQYF.

This chain uses TRBV19 with TRBJ2-3; 10 bases map to TRBD2. The CDR3 is 18 residues long. The germline CDR1 and CDR2 sequences are LNHDA and SQIVND (reference sequence). The V and J ends lost 1 base and 1 base, in that order; junction bases with no gene match: 8. The DNA for the CDR3 is TGTGCCAGTAGTATAGGTACCGGAACTAGCGGGGGCACAGATACGCAGTATTTT. Translation gives CASSIGTGTSGGTDTQYF.

This clonotype was observed a handful of times. The J gene is TRBJ2-2, the V gene TRBV24-1; a weak D match, TRBD2 (6 bases). The germline CDR1 and CDR2 sequences are KGHDR and SFDVKD. Trimming removed 4 bases at V and 4 bases at J, with 9 bases between. The CDR3 spans 14 residues. CDR3 in amino acids: CATSDPGSTGELFF. The CDR3 coding sequence is TGTGCCACCAGTGACCCCGGGAGCACCGGGGAGCTGTTTTTT.

This clonotype was counted a few times. The rearrangement uses TRBV2 and TRBJ2-7; perhaps TRBD1 as D (6 bases). Looked up from germline, CDR1 is SNHLY and CDR2 is FYNNEI. Trimming removed 3 bases from V and 2 bases from J, with 11 bases in between. The CDR3 runs 14 residues. The CDR3 is CASSETGLTYEQYV. In nucleotides, the CDR3 is TGTGCCAGCAGTGAGACAGGACTCACCTACGAGCAGTACGTC.

The chain joins TRBV29-1 to TRBJ1-1; the D is unclear. CDR1 is SQVTM, CDR2 ANQGSEA, per germline. The CDR3 consists of 13 residues. V was clipped by 7 bases and J by 1 base, with 13 bases between them. CDR3 in amino acids: CSATLGPNTEAFF. The CDR3 DNA is TGCAGCGCTACCTTGGGCCCGAACACTGAAGCTTTCTTT.

The table lists this clonotype with a few counts. This rearrangement joins TRBV27 to TRBJ1-5; D unresolved. Germline CDR1 and CDR2: MNHEY and SMNVEV (reference sequence). The V and J ends lost 5 bases and 2 bases respectively, with 16 bases between them. The CDR3 length is 16 residues. As DNA, the CDR3 is TGTGCCAGCAGTACCGTCATAGGGTTAGGCAATCAGCCCCAGCATTTT. This sequence encodes CASSTVIGLGNQPQHF.

In its sample, this clonotype was seen a few times. The gene calls are TRBV7-2 and TRBJ2-1, with D possibly matching TRBD2 (6 bases). The germline V gene has CDR1 SGHTA and CDR2 FQGNSA. There are 15 residues in the CDR3. The germline V and J ends were trimmed by 5 bases and 3 bases, with 14 bases remaining between them. The chain's CDR3 is CASSPGVVGYNEQFF. As DNA, the CDR3 is TGTGCCAGCAGCCCGGGAGTAGTGGGCTACAATGAGCAGTTCTTC.

DNA for the CDR3: TGTGCCAGCAGCTCCTCAGTCGCGGGTTCTCGGGAGCAGTACTTC. Protein sequence: CASSSSVAGSREQYF. The V call is TRBV11-2, the J call TRBJ2-7; the D gene is possibly TRBD2 (5 bases). The CDR3 is 15 amino acids. The germline gives CDR1 SGHAT, CDR2 FQNNGV. V was cut by 4 bases and J by 7 bases, with 20 bases left in between.

This clonotype was counted only a few times. This chain connects TRBV10-3 to TRBJ1-5; D may be TRBD1 (5 bases). Per germline, CDR1 ENHRY and CDR2 SYGVKD. V was cut by 6 bases and J by 8 bases, with 14 bases left in between. The CDR3 has 13 amino acids. The CDR3 DNA reads as TGTGCCATCAGATCGACAGCCCTGGAGCCCCAGCATTTT. It specifies CAIRSTALEPQHF.

This clonotype was observed many times. This chain links TRBV12-3 or TRBV12-4 with TRBJ1-2; D is uncertain. Trimming shortened V by 2 bases and J by 7 bases, and 8 bases separated the two germline ends. The CDR3 contains 12 residues. The CDR3 DNA reads TGTGCCAGCAGTTTAAGACCTGTTGGCTACACCTTC. This translates into CASSLRPVGYTF.

This clonotype was seen only a few times. The V gene is TRBV7-2, the J gene TRBJ1-1; D is uncertain. From germline, CDR1 is SGHTA and CDR2 FQGNSA. Between the trimmed V and J ends, which lost 2 bases and 7 bases, there was a span of 8 bases. CDR3 size: 12 residues. CDR3 DNA sequence: TGTGCCAGCAGCTTAATATTATTTGAAGCTTTCTTT. The encoded protein is CASSLILFEAFF.

The CDR3 DNA follows: TGCGCCAGCAGCCAACCCTGGACGACAGGGGGCTACGAGCAGTACGTC. Protein: CASSQPWTTGGYEQYV. V and J are TRBV4-3 and TRBJ2-7, with 9 bases fitting TRBD1. This CDR3 has 16 residues. The V segment lost 2 bases and the J segment 3 bases; nucleotides outside the gene matches: 8. Germline V lookup: CDR1 LGHNA, CDR2 YSLEER.

This sequence joins TRBV12-5 and TRBJ2-1; 9 bases fit TRBD2. The CDR3 consists of 15 residues. V dropped 6 bases and J dropped 5; count of bases not matched to a gene: 8. The germline CDR1 and CDR2 sequences are LGHNT and FRNRAP. CDR3 nucleotide sequence: TGTGCTAGTGGGCAGGTGGCTAGCGGGGACAATGAGCAGTTCTTC. Translation gives CASGQVASGDNEQFF.

This clonotype was found many times. The rearrangement joins TRBV3-1 to TRBJ2-1, with D unclear. The germline V gene has CDR1 LGHDT and CDR2 YNNKEL (reference sequence). Trimming pared 1 base from V and 4 bases from J, leaving 5 bases between. The CDR3 has 13 residues. CDR3 sequence: CASSQVEYNEQFF. CDR3 in DNA: TGTGCCAGCAGCCAAGTAGAGTACAATGAGCAGTTCTTC.

The table lists this clonotype with many counts. The conserved final phenylalanine or tryptophan is absent from the CDR3, which likely points to a read error. Because the CDR3's place on the DNA is in doubt, the DNA is left out and the CDR3 is given as listed by TCRdb. The chain links TRBV15 to TRBJ2-3; TRBD2, as called in the table, went unchecked against the DNA. The germline V gene encodes CDR1 LNHNV and CDR2 YYDKDF (reference sequence). Both ends counted, the CDR3 spans 13 residues. CDR3 protein: CATSRDLSGGSGL.

There are many counts of this clonotype. The chain combines TRBV20-1 with TRBJ2-5, with a possible D match to TRBD1 (6 bases). The germline gives CDR1 DFQATT, CDR2 SNEGSKA (reference sequence). V was pared by 3 bases and J by 7 bases, with 18 bases between. CDR3 size: 14 residues. The CDR3 DNA follows: TGCAGTGCTAGTGTCTTGGGGGCCCAGGGGACCCAGTACTTC. It is translated as CSASVLGAQGTQYF.

The chain combines TRBV18 with TRBJ1-1; tentatively, D is TRBD1 (5 bases). The CDR3 is 15 residues long. CDR1 is KGHSH, CDR2 LQKENI, per germline. V was shortened by 2 bases and J by 0 bases, with 10 bases between the two germline ends. CDR3 in amino acids: CASSPAGTMNTEAFF. The CDR3, as DNA: TGTGCCAGCTCACCAGCAGGGACCATGAACACTGAAGCTTTCTTT.

The chain has TRBV11-2 and TRBJ1-1; no definite D call. The V end was cut by 1 base, the J end by 1 base, with 10 bases between. The length of the CDR3 is 15 residues. The germline CDR1 and CDR2 sequences are SGHAT and FQNNGV. CDR3 bases: TGTGCCAGCAGCTTAGCGCGGAATTCGAACACTGAAGCTTTCTTT. This sequence encodes CASSLARNSNTEAFF.

The CDR3 loop is CASSLTGGTQYF. The CDR3 DNA is TGTGCCAGCAGCCTGACGGGGGGCACCCAGTACTTC. V gene TRBV5-5 combines with J gene TRBJ2-5, with D perhaps matching TRBD2 (7 bases). Trimming removed 4 bases from V and 8 bases from J, with 12 bases in between. This CDR3 is 12 amino acids long. Germline CDR1 SGHKS, CDR2 YYEKEE (reference sequence).

This chain connects TRBV14 to TRBJ2-3; D gene uncertain. The CDR3 consists of 16 residues. Trimming removed 2 bases at V and 6 bases at J, with 18 bases between. Germline V lookup: CDR1 SGHDN, CDR2 FVKESK. The DNA of the CDR3 is TGTGCCAGCAGCCAACGACTGTCGGGCCTTTCGGATACGCAGTATTTT. Protein product: CASSQRLSGLSDTQYF. The full variable domain, completed using reference TRBV14 and TRBJ2-3, is EAGVTQFPSHSVIEKGQTVTLRCDPISGHDNLYWYRRVMGKEIKFLLHFVKESKQDESGMPNNRFLAERTGGTYSTLKVQPAELEDSGVYFCASSQRLSGLSDTQYFGPGTRLTVL.